Presented here are 22 T cell receptor beta chains from one specimen sequenced in a study of technical replicates of blood from a few donors. Only in-frame clones appear in the TCRdb table, and some are missing; sequencing was by immunoSEQ multiplex PCR. Found here are tens of thousands of clones, approximately 94% of them singletons; the top ten hold under 0.3%. Material: T cells isolated from PBMCs. All receptors derive from a human donor in good health.

V usage is TRBV5-1 and J usage is TRBJ2-2; D is possibly TRBD1 (7 bases). The CDR3 is made up of 16 amino acids. Trimming removed 4 bases at V and 2 bases at J, with 15 bases between. CDR1 and CDR2 (germline): SGHRS, YFSETQ. The CDR3 region is CASSPNRGGNTGELFF. For the CDR3, the DNA is TGCGCCAGCAGCCCAAACAGGGGAGGAAACACCGGGGAGCTGTTTTTT.

This chain joins TRBV27 and TRBJ2-2; TRBD2 aligns across 9 bases. This CDR3 is 15 amino acids long. Germline CDR1 MNHEY, CDR2 SMNVEV (reference sequence). Germline trimming cut 6 bases from V and 2 bases from J; bases unmatched to any gene: 4. DNA of the CDR3: TGTGCCAGCAGATGGACTAGCGCAAACACCGGGGAGCTGTTTTTT. Residues: CASRWTSANTGELFF.

This clone was picked up one time. The chain recombines TRBV27 with TRBJ2-7; tentative D call: TRBD1 (6 bases). Trimming shortened V by 2 bases and J by 3 bases, and 23 bases separated the two germline ends. This CDR3 contains 18 residues. Germline lookup yields CDR1 MNHEY and CDR2 SMNVEV (reference sequence). CDR3 sequence reads: CASSLKVGQGSLRYEQYF. CDR3 nucleotides: TGTGCCAGCAGTTTAAAGGTCGGGCAGGGGTCACTCCGCTACGAGCAGTACTTC.

This clone was counted between two and nine times. This sequence joins TRBV2 and TRBJ1-1; no reliable D call. The germline V and J ends were trimmed by 3 bases and 5 bases, with 7 bases remaining between them. CDR3 length equals 12 residues. CDR1 and CDR2 (germline): SNHLY, FYNNEI. CDR3 bases: TGTGCCAGCAGTGATGAGGGAACTGAAGCTTTCTTT. Protein sequence: CASSDEGTEAFF.

The chain links TRBV9 to TRBJ2-4, with 9 bases identical to TRBD1. The germline CDR1 and CDR2 sequences are SGDLS and YYNGEE. The CDR3 is made up of 17 amino acids. Germline trimming cut 0 bases from V and 6 bases from J; bases unmatched to any gene: 10. CDR3 DNA sequence: TGTGCCAGCAGCGTAGCTGGAGGACAGGGGCACGGAAACATTCAGTACTTC. Translated: CASSVAGGQGHGNIQYF. Full variable domain (remainder filled in from reference TRBV9 and TRBJ2-4): DSGVTQTPKHLITATGQRVTLRCSPRSGDLSVYWYQQSLDQGLQFLIQYYNGEERAKGNILERFSAQQFPDLHSELNLSSLELGDSALYFCASSVAGGQGHGNIQYFGAGTRLSVL.

This rearrangement joins TRBV5-4 to TRBJ2-7; TRBD1 matches at 10 bases. This CDR3 is 16 amino acids long. Germline V CDR1 and CDR2: SGHNT, YYREEE (reference sequence). J was trimmed by 5 bases and V by 2 bases; bases with no gene match: 10. This CDR3 is CASSFPGQGRAHEQYF. In DNA form, the CDR3 reads TGTGCCAGCAGCTTTCCGGGACAGGGGCGGGCCCACGAGCAGTACTTC. Using reference TRBV5-4 and TRBJ2-7 for the parts outside the CDR3, the full variable domain is ETGVTQSPTHLIKTRGQQVTLRCSSQSGHNTVSWYQQALGQGPQFIFQYYREEENGRGNFPPRFSGLQFPNYSSELNVNALELDDSALYLCASSFPGQGRAHEQYFGPGTRLTVT.

As DNA, the CDR3 is TGTGCCAGCAGCGCTGGGCCGGCGGGGGGGAACACCGGGGAGCTGTTTTTT. This gives the protein CASSAGPAGGNTGELFF. V usage is TRBV9 and J usage is TRBJ2-2, with TRBD2 identical over 8 bases. The germline gives CDR1 SGDLS, CDR2 YYNGEE. Losses at the gene ends were 3 bases for V and 1 base for J; bases not matched to a gene: 8. This CDR3 has 17 amino acids.

The rearrangement links TRBV28 to TRBJ2-7, with 11 bases identical to TRBD1. The CDR3 runs 16 residues. In germline, CDR1 is MDHEN, CDR2 SYDVKM. The ends lost 5 bases at V and 3 bases at J; junction bases unmatched: 9. The CDR3 is CASSLSTGTGGYEQYF. The CDR3 coding sequence is TGTGCCAGCAGTCTATCTACCGGGACAGGGGGCTACGAGCAGTACTTC.

V is TRBV19 and J is TRBJ1-2; 7 bases line up with TRBD1. The length of the CDR3 is 14 residues. Germline loops: CDR1 LNHDA, CDR2 SQIVND (reference sequence). V shed 5 bases, J shed 4 bases, and the junction held 7 bases outside the gene matches. Written as DNA, the CDR3 is TGTGCCAGTAGTCCCGTCACAGGGGTCTATGGCTACACCTTC. Translation gives CASSPVTGVYGYTF.

The chain uses TRBV5-6 and TRBJ2-7; 10 positions agree with TRBD1. V lost 5 bases to trimming and J lost 6 bases; unmatched junction nucleotides: 8. Looked up from germline, CDR1 is SGHDT and CDR2 is YYEEEE. The CDR3 contains 14 residues. CDR3 DNA sequence: TGTGCCAGCAGTCTAGGGGGGACAGGGGTCGAGCAGTACTTC. Protein product: CASSLGGTGVEQYF.

J is TRBJ1-5 and V is TRBV6-1; D call uncertain. Trimming took off 2 bases at V and 6 bases at J, with 8 bases between the two ends. The CDR3 runs 13 residues. CDR1 and CDR2 from the germline V gene are MNHNS and SASEGT. This CDR3 reads CASSERESQPQHF. CDR3 coding DNA: TGTGCCAGCAGTGAAAGGGAGAGTCAGCCCCAGCATTTT.

This chain links TRBV9 with TRBJ1-2, with D perhaps matching TRBD1 (5 bases). The germline V gene has CDR1 SGDLS and CDR2 YYNGEE. The CDR3 totals 16 residues. Trimming took off 4 bases at V and 7 bases at J, with 23 bases between the two ends. In DNA, the CDR3 is TGTGCCAGCAGCCCGGCGGGGCTCCCCGGGCTGGGTGGCTACACCTTC. It is translated as CASSPAGLPGLGGYTF.

The chain uses TRBV6-4 and TRBJ2-3, with 8 bases matching TRBD1. CDR3 size: 15 residues. Germline V gene data show CDR1 as MRHNA and CDR2 as SNTAGT. V was pared by 6 bases and J by 3 bases, with 8 bases of the junction left unmatched. The CDR3 DNA follows: TGTGCCAGCAGGATGAGGACAGGGCTGACAGATACGCAGTATTTT. It translates to CASRMRTGLTDTQYF.

This chain links TRBV2 with TRBJ1-4; 7 positions agree with TRBD1. The ends lost 3 bases at V and 0 bases at J; junction bases unmatched: 7. The CDR3 has 17 residues. Germline V gene data show CDR1 as SNHLY and CDR2 as FYNNEI. The CDR3 region has the DNA TGTGCCAGCAGTGATCGGAAAGGGGGCACAACTAATGAAAAACTGTTTTTT. The encoded protein is CASSDRKGGTTNEKLFF.

The chain links TRBV6-1 to TRBJ2-3; maybe TRBD2 (5 bases). Trimming stripped 0 bases from V and 5 bases from J, with 9 bases between. The CDR3 runs 14 residues. Germline V gives CDR1 MNHNS, CDR2 SASEGT. The CDR3 region is CASSEALRGDTQYF. DNA of the CDR3: TGTGCCAGCAGTGAAGCGCTTCGGGGAGATACGCAGTATTTT.

This clone was seen a single time. The chain has TRBV11-2 and TRBJ2-7, with 10 bases identical to TRBD2. There are 17 residues in the CDR3. With 0 bases clipped from V and 4 bases from J, the junction kept 9 bases outside the gene matches. The germline CDR1 and CDR2 sequences are SGHAT and FQNNGV. The CDR3 protein is CASSLDDLAGDWYEQYF. The CDR3 nucleotides read TGTGCCAGCAGCTTAGATGACCTAGCGGGGGACTGGTACGAGCAGTACTTC. Supplemented by reference TRBV11-2 and TRBJ2-7, the full variable domain reads EAGVAQSPRYKIIEKRQSVAFWCNPISGHATLYWYQQILGQGPKLLIQFQNNGVVDDSQLPKDRFSAERLKGVDSTLKIQPAKLEDSAVYLCASSLDDLAGDWYEQYFGPGTRLTVT.

This rearrangement joins TRBV29-1 to TRBJ2-2; possibly TRBD1 for D (6 bases). The CDR3 has 13 residues. V was shortened by 6 bases and J by 0 bases, with 8 bases between the two germline ends. Germline CDR1 and CDR2: SQVTM and ANQGSEA. The CDR3 DNA follows: TGCAGCGTCGGGACACCGAACACCGGGGAGCTGTTTTTT. Translation gives CSVGTPNTGELFF.

The V and J genes are TRBV6-5 and TRBJ1-2; possibly TRBD1 for D (6 bases). Germline-derived CDR1 and CDR2 are MNHEY and SVGAGI. The CDR3 runs 13 residues. Trimming removed 6 bases from V and 4 bases from J, with 12 bases in between. The CDR3 region has the DNA TGTGCCAGCAGCCCTCAGGGGACCTATGGCTACACCTTC. This gives the protein CASSPQGTYGYTF.

This sequence joins TRBV6-5 and TRBJ2-7; D uncertain. This CDR3 has 12 amino acids. The V end lost 6 bases, the J end lost 6 bases, and 12 bases lay between the germline ends. CDR1 is MNHEY, CDR2 SVGAGI, per germline. The CDR3 bases are TGTGCCAGCAGGCCGAATCTAGGCGAGCAGTACTTC. It translates to CASRPNLGEQYF.

The V and J genes are TRBV6-5 and TRBJ2-7, with 8 nucleotides matching TRBD2. The V and J ends lost 6 bases and 6 bases, in that order; junction bases with no gene match: 7. In germline, CDR1 is MNHEY, CDR2 SVGAGI. This CDR3 contains 13 residues. The CDR3 DNA sequence: TGTGCCAGCAGACCAGCGGGAGTAGGCGAGCAGTACTTC. Translation gives CASRPAGVGEQYF.

V and J are TRBV19 and TRBJ1-5; D unresolved. The V end lost 1 base, the J end lost 7 bases, and 8 bases lay between the germline ends. Germline values: CDR1 LNHDA, CDR2 SQIVND (reference sequence). The CDR3 consists of 13 residues. CDR3 residues: CASSIGEDQPQHF. The CDR3 DNA sequence: TGTGCCAGTAGTATAGGGGAGGACCAGCCCCAGCATTTT.

J is TRBJ1-5 and V is TRBV19; TRBD1 might be the D (5 bases). Germline V lookup: CDR1 LNHDA, CDR2 SQIVND (reference sequence). Between the trimmed V and J ends, which lost 1 base and 8 bases, there was a span of 18 bases. The CDR3 sequence is 16 residues long. The CDR3 DNA follows: TGTGCCAGTAGTATAGTCAGGGCGGCAGGATCTAAGCCCCAGCATTTT. Its translation is CASSIVRAAGSKPQHF.